This entry lists 21 T cell receptor beta chains sequenced from one sample in a study of post-analysis software for immune sequencing data. These TCRs are of unknown antigen specificity. Carried by the TCR beta cDNA libraries were unique molecular identifiers. MiXCR, run by TCRdb on the PCR reads, gives a single entry per CDR3 protein. The repertoire holds about 760,000 distinct CDR3 sequences, with about 27% as singletons. Whole-study results and caveats: Among 5 or 6 TRBV segments more frequent in patients than controls were TRBV5-6, TRBV5-1 and TRBV20-1.

Sequenced input: blood. The origin of the receptors is a girl aged 10 to 17 with multiple sclerosis.

This clonotype showed up many times. V gene TRBV29-1 combines with J gene TRBJ2-7; D call uncertain. This CDR3 spans 12 amino acids. CDR1 and CDR2 from the germline V gene are SQVTM and ANQGSEA. The V gene lost 4 bases and the J gene lost 3 bases, with 10 bases spanning the gap. CDR3 sequence reads: CSVVGRFYEQYF. The CDR3 region has the DNA TGCAGCGTTGTCGGCAGATTCTACGAGCAGTACTTC.

Remarks on this clonotype: Since a much larger clone is just one base distant, this may be a read error. This chain links TRBV12-3 or TRBV12-4 with TRBJ1-2, with a possible D match to TRBD1 (5 bases). The V end lost 10 bases, the J end lost 7 bases, and 16 bases lay between the germline ends. This CDR3 contains 12 residues. The CDR3 region is CATTAGDFGYTF. In DNA form, the CDR3 reads TGTGCCACCACCGCCGGGGACTTTGGCTACACCTTC.

This clonotype was seen a handful of times. V gene TRBV5-1 combines with J gene TRBJ2-3; 7 nucleotides line up with TRBD2. The CDR3 consists of 16 residues. With V trimmed by 4 bases and J by 4 bases, 12 bases remained unmatched. CDR1 is SGHRS and CDR2 is YFSETQ in the germline V gene. CDR3 coding DNA: TGCGCCAGCAGCGTAGGGGACTACCCAGAGGCAGATACGCAGTATTTT. The encoded protein is CASSVGDYPEADTQYF.

The J gene is TRBJ1-1, the V gene TRBV2, with D maybe TRBD1 (5 bases). Germline CDR1 is SNHLY and CDR2 is FYNNEI. V was pared by 7 bases and J by 8 bases, with 11 bases between. CDR3 length equals 11 residues. CDR3 region: CASTLDSEAFF. CDR3 in DNA: TGTGCCAGCACCCTCGACAGCGAAGCTTTCTTT.

This clonotype was observed a handful of times. The junction departs from germline at one end; a sequencing error may be responsible. This chain connects TRBV5-6 to TRBJ1-2; D not certain. This CDR3 is 11 amino acids long. Germline CDR1 reads SGHDT; CDR2 reads YYEEEE. The CDR3 DNA follows: TGTACCAGCAGCTTGTCGAGTGGCTACACCTTC. This codes for CTSSLSSGYTF.

There are a few counts of this clonotype. This chain's CDR3 is CSASGLGAGNQPQHF. The CDR3 nucleotides read TGCAGTGCTAGTGGGTTGGGGGCCGGCAATCAGCCCCAGCATTTT. The chain uses TRBV20-1 and TRBJ1-5, with D perhaps TRBD1 (6 bases). Germline V gives CDR1 DFQATT, CDR2 SNEGSKA (reference sequence). This CDR3 comprises 15 residues. The V end was cut by 3 bases, the J end by 2 bases, with 14 bases between.

Here the CDR3 DNA reads TGTGCCAGCAGCCTACAGGGTTGGGAAAAACTGTTTTTT. This sequence encodes CASSLQGWEKLFF. This chain joins TRBV12-3 or TRBV12-4 and TRBJ1-4, with D perhaps matching TRBD1 (6 bases). Between the trimmed V and J ends, which lost 6 bases and 8 bases, there was a span of 13 bases. The CDR3 covers 13 residues.

The chain uses TRBV2 and TRBJ2-3, with 14 nucleotides matching TRBD2. The junction had 5 bases not matched to a gene; V was cut back by 8 bases and J by 4 bases. Germline V lookup: CDR1 SNHLY, CDR2 FYNNEI. This CDR3 has 15 amino acids. For the CDR3, the DNA is TGTGCCAGCGGGACTAGCGGGGGATCGGCAGATACGCAGTATTTT. Translating gives CASGTSGGSADTQYF.

The V gene is TRBV7-2, the J gene TRBJ2-1; 9 nucleotides align to TRBD1. V dropped 5 bases and J dropped 4; count of bases not matched to a gene: 12. Germline V CDR1 and CDR2: SGHTA, FQGNSA. This CDR3 is built from 17 residues. CDR3 loop: CASSPGIPGQGYNEQFF. The CDR3 DNA is TGTGCCAGCAGCCCGGGGATACCGGGACAGGGATACAATGAGCAGTTCTTC.

V is TRBV12-3 or TRBV12-4 and J is TRBJ2-6; 11 bases align to TRBD1. The V segment lost 4 bases and the J segment 2 bases; nucleotides outside the gene matches: 7. CDR3 length equals 18 residues. In DNA, the CDR3 is TGTGCCAGCAGTTCCCCCGGGACAGGGGGTGCTGGGGCCAACGTCCTGACTTTC. It codes for CASSSPGTGGAGANVLTF.

This clonotype has only a few counts. J is TRBJ2-3 and V is TRBV12-3 or TRBV12-4; 10 bases line up with TRBD2. This CDR3 has 19 residues. Trimming at V came to 6 bases and at J to 0 bases, leaving 15 bases not matched to a gene. The CDR3 is CASSLRTSGWTSSTDTQYF. The CDR3 DNA is TGTGCCAGCAGCCTTAGGACTAGCGGCTGGACTTCTAGCACAGATACGCAGTATTTT.

This clonotype was seen a handful of times. The rearrangement joins TRBV29-1 to TRBJ2-5, with 8 positions matching TRBD2. The CDR3 contains 15 residues. V was clipped by 3 bases and J by 5 bases; unmatched bases: 11. CDR1 and CDR2 from the germline V gene are SQVTM and ANQGSEA. The CDR3 region has the DNA TGCAGCGTTGAGGAACGGGGGGGCCGTGGGGAGACCCAGTACTTC. As protein: CSVEERGGRGETQYF.

This clonotype was detected a few times. V usage is TRBV5-1 and J usage is TRBJ1-1, with D possibly matching TRBD1 (5 bases). Trimming stripped 1 base from V and 2 bases from J, with 12 bases between. The germline V gene has CDR1 SGHRS and CDR2 YFSETQ. The CDR3 has 15 amino acids. CDR3 residues: CASSLIGGPNTEAFF. The DNA of the CDR3 is TGCGCCAGCAGCTTGATCGGGGGACCAAACACTGAAGCTTTCTTT.

This clonotype has a handful of counts. The chain employs TRBV20-1 and TRBJ1-4; D is unclear. Per the germline V gene, CDR1 is DFQATT and CDR2 is SNEGSKA (reference sequence). The germline V and J ends were trimmed by 6 bases and 3 bases, with 14 bases remaining between them. This CDR3 region has 14 residues. This CDR3 is CSALGWSPNEKLFF. The CDR3 DNA reads as TGCAGTGCCCTAGGTTGGTCACCTAATGAAAAACTGTTTTTT.

This clonotype has more than one count but fewer than ten. The chain couples TRBV7-2 to TRBJ2-1, with 8 bases lining up with TRBD2. Trimming took 8 bases from V and 2 from J; bases not matched to a gene: 2. This CDR3 contains 13 residues. Germline loops: CDR1 SGHTA, CDR2 FQGNSA. CDR3 residues: CASGREAYNEQFF. Written as DNA, the CDR3 is TGTGCCAGCGGGCGGGAGGCCTACAATGAGCAGTTCTTC.

This clonotype came up many times. The chain has TRBV7-2 and TRBJ1-5; D is ambiguous. Germline CDR1 is SGHTA and CDR2 is FQGNSA. The CDR3 loop spans 13 amino acids. Trimming stripped 5 bases from V and 2 bases from J, with 7 bases between. The chain's CDR3 is CASSIRGNQPQHF. The CDR3 DNA reads TGTGCCAGCAGCATAAGGGGCAATCAGCCCCAGCATTTT.

CDR3 protein: CASSLGRSGKNNEQFF. The CDR3 DNA reads TGTGCCAGCAGCTTAGGTCGTAGCGGGAAGAACAATGAGCAGTTCTTC. The chain uses TRBV7-9 and TRBJ2-1, with TRBD2 matching over 8 bases. V gave up 1 base and J gave up 5 bases; unmatched junction bases: 7. CDR1 is SEHNR, CDR2 FQNEAQ, per germline (reference sequence). The CDR3 is 16 amino acids.

This chain joins TRBV6-1 and TRBJ2-5; no reliable D call. The CDR3 has 16 amino acids. V dropped 9 bases and J dropped 0 bases, with 20 bases sitting between them. Germline V CDR1 and CDR2: MNHNS, SASEGT. This CDR3 is CASLSLNGPNQETQYF. CDR3 nucleotide sequence: TGTGCCAGTCTCTCCCTTAATGGACCGAACCAAGAGACCCAGTACTTC.

V gene TRBV6-1 combines with J gene TRBJ2-7; TRBD1 matches 8 bases. The V and J ends lost 3 bases and 1 base, in that order; junction bases with no gene match: 5. Germline-derived CDR1 and CDR2 are MNHNS and SASEGT. CDR3 length: 15 amino acids. The CDR3 region has the DNA TGTGCCAGCAGTGACCCGGGACAGGTTTCCTACGAGCAGTACTTC. Protein product: CASSDPGQVSYEQYF.

This rearrangement joins TRBV20-1 to TRBJ2-4; 7 nucleotides line up with TRBD1. After removal of 3 bases from V and 13 bases from J, the junction contained 18 bases not matched to a gene. Germline CDR1 and CDR2: DFQATT and SNEGSKA (reference sequence). The CDR3 covers 15 residues. The CDR3 here is CSARGFGTEVYGQYF. CDR3 in DNA: TGCAGTGCTAGGGGATTTGGGACAGAGGTATACGGGCAGTACTTC.

The chain employs TRBV4-3 and TRBJ2-5; 8 bases line up with TRBD2. The junction had 6 bases not matched to a gene; V was cut back by 4 bases and J by 5 bases. CDR1 and CDR2 from the germline V gene are LGHNA and YSLEER. This CDR3 is built from 14 residues. The CDR3 is CASSPSGLRETQYF. The DNA of the CDR3 is TGCGCCAGCAGCCCTAGCGGGCTAAGGGAGACCCAGTACTTC.